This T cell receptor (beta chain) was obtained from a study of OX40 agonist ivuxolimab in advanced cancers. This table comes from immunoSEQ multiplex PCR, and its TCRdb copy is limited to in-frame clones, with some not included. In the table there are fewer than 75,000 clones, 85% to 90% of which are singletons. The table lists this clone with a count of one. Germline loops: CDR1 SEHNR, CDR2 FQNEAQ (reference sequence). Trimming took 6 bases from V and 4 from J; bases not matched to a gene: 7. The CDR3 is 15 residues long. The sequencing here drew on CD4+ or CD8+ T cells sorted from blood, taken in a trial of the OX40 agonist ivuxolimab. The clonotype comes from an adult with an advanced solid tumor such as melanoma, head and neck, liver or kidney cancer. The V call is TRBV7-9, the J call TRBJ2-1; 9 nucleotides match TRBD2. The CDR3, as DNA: TGTGCCAGCAGTTACGGGACTAGCATTTACAATGAGCAGTTCTTC. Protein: CASSYGTSIYNEQFF.